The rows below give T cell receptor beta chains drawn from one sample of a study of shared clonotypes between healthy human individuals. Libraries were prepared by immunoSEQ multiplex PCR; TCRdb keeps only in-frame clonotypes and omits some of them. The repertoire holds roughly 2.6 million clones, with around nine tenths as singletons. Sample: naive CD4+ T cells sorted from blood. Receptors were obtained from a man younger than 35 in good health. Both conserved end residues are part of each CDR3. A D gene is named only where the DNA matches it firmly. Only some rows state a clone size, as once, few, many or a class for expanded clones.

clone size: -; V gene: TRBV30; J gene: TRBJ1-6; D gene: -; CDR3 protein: CAWSVDLSSSYNSPLHF; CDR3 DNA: TGTGCCTGGAGCGTGGATTTGTCAAGCTCCTATAATTCACCCCTCCACTTT
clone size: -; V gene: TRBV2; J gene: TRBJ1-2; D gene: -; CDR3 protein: CADRGGIYGYTF; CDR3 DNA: TGTGCCGATCGGGGAGGGATCTATGGCTACACCTTC
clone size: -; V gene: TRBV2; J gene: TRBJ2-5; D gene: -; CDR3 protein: CASRLETQYF; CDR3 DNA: TGTGCCAGCAGGTTAGAGACCCAGTACTTC
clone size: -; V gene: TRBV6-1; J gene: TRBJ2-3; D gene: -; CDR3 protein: CASSTVPSLTDTQYF; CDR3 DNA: TGTGCCAGCAGTACAGTACCATCCCTCACAGATACGCAGTATTTT
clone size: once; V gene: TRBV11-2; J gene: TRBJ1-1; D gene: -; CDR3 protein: CASSLTENTEAFF; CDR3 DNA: TGTGCCAGCAGCTTGACAGAGAACACTGAAGCTTTCTTT
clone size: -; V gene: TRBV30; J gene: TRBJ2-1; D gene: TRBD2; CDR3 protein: CAWSPGGDEQFF; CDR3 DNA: TGTGCCTGGAGCCCGGGAGGGGATGAGCAGTTCTTC
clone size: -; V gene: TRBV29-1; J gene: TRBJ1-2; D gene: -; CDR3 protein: CSVEQGNGYTF; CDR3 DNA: TGCAGCGTTGAACAAGGGAATGGCTACACCTTC
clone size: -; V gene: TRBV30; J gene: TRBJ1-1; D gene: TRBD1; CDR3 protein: CASQQGANTEAFF; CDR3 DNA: TGTGCCAGCCAACAGGGGGCAAACACTGAAGCTTTCTTT
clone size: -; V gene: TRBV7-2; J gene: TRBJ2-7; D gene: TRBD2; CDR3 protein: CASSLERASRERSYEQYF; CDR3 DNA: TGTGCCAGCAGCTTAGAGCGCGCGTCGCGGGAGCGATCGTACGAGCAGTACTTC
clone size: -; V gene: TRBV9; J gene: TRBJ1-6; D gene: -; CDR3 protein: CASSALHQDSPLHF; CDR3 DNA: TGTGCCAGCAGCGCCCTCCATCAGGATTCACCCCTCCACTTT
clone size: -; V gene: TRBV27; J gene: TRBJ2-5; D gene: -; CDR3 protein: CATQRRGAGETQYF; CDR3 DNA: TGTGCCACCCAGCGAAGGGGCGCCGGGGAGACCCAGTACTTC
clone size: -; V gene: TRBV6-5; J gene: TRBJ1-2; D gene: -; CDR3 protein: CASSYQNYGYTF; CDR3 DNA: TGTGCCAGCAGTTACCAGAACTATGGCTACACCTTC
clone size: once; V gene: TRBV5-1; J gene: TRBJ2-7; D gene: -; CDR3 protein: CASSLAGGRNYEQYF; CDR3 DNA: TGCGCCAGCAGCTTGGCCGGTGGGCGGAACTACGAGCAGTACTTC
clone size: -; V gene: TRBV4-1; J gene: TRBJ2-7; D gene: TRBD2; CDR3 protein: CASSQERSGSATVYEQYF; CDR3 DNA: TGCGCCAGCAGCCAAGAAAGAAGCGGGAGTGCCACAGTTTACGAGCAGTACTTC
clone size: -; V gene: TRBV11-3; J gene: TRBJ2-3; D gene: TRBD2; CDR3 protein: CASSSGLAVTGDTQYF; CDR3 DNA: TGTGCCAGCAGCTCGGGACTAGCGGTTACAGGGGATACGCAGTATTTT
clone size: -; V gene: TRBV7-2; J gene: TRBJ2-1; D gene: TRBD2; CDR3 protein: CASSFSPLAGVNEQFF; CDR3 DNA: TGTGCCAGCAGCTTTTCCCCACTCGCGGGAGTCAATGAGCAGTTCTTC
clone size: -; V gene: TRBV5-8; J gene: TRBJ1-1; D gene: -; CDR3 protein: CASRVQGGTEAFF; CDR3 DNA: TGTGCCAGCAGGGTACAGGGTGGCACTGAAGCTTTCTTT
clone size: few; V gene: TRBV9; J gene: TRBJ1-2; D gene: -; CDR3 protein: CASSVGSGDGYTF; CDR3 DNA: TGTGCCAGCAGCGTTGGATCAGGGGATGGCTACACCTTC
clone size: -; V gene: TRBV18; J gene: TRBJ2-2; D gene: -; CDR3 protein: CASSPRTLNTGELFF; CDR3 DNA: TGTGCCAGCTCACCAAGGACACTGAACACCGGGGAGCTGTTTTTT
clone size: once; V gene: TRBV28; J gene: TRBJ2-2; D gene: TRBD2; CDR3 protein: CASRRLAGNTGELFF; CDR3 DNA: TGTGCCAGCAGGCGACTAGCGGGAAACACCGGGGAGCTGTTTTTT
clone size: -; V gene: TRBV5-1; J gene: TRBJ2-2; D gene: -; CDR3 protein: CASSLISGELFF; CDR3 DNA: TGCGCCAGCAGCTTGATATCCGGGGAGCTGTTTTTT
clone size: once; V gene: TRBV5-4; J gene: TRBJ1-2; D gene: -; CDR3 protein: CASSSPAATFFYGYTF; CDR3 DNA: TGTGCCAGCAGCTCCCCTGCCGCCACATTCTTCTATGGCTACACCTTC
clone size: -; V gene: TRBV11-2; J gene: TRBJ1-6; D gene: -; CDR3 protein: CASSLSGSLNSPLHF; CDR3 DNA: TGTGCCAGCAGCTTATCCGGGTCTCTGAATTCACCCCTCCACTTT
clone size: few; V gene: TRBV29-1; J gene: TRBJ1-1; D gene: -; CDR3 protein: CSVQGRQNTEAFF; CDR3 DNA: TGCAGCGTGCAGGGACGGCAGAACACTGAAGCTTTCTTT
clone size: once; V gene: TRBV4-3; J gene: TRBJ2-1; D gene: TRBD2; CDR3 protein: CASSQDPGGVYNEQFF; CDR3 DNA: TGCGCCAGCAGCCAAGATCCGGGGGGAGTCTACAATGAGCAGTTCTTC
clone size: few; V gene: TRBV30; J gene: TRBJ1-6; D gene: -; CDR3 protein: CACQLSSYNSPLHF; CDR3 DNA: TGTGCCTGCCAACTAAGCTCCTATAATTCACCCCTCCACTTT
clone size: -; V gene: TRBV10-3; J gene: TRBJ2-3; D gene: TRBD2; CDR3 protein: CATNQLAPDTQYF; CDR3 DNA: TGTGCCACCAATCAACTAGCGCCAGATACGCAGTATTTT
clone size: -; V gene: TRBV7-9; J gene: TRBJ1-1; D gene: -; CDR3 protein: CASSPAATANTEAFF; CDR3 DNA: TGTGCCAGCAGCCCTGCGGCGACGGCTAACACTGAAGCTTTCTTT
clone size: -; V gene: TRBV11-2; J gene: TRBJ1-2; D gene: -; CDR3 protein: CASSTNRAGYTF; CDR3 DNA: TGTGCCAGCAGCACTAACAGGGCCGGCTACACCTTC
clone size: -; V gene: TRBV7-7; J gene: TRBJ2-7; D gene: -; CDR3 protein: CASSLGRAYEQYF; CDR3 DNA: TGTGCTAGCAGCTTGGGCAGGGCCTACGAGCAGTACTTC
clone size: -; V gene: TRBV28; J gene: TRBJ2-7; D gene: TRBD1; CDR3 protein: CATKGQGEAPYEQYF; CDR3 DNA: TGTGCCACCAAGGGACAGGGGGAAGCCCCCTACGAGCAGTACTTC
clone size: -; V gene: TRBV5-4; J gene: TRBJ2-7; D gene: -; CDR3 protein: CASSLAFEQYF; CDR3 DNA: TGTGCCAGCAGCTTGGCTTTCGAGCAGTACTTC
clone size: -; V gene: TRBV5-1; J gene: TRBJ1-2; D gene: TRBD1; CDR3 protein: CASSEAPGTGYGYTF; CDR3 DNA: TGCGCCAGCAGCGAAGCTCCCGGGACAGGTTATGGCTACACCTTC
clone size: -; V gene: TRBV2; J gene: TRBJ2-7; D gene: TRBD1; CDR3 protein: CASSREGQGPYEQYF; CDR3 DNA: TGTGCCAGCAGTCGAGAGGGACAGGGTCCCTACGAGCAGTACTTC
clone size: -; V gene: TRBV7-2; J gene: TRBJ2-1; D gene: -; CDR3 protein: CASSLGAYEQFF; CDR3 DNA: TGTGCCAGCAGCTTAGGGGCATATGAGCAGTTCTTC
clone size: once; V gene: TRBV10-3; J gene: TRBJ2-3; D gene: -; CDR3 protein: CAISERPSTDTQYF; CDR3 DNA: TGTGCCATCAGTGAGAGGCCCAGCACAGATACGCAGTATTTT
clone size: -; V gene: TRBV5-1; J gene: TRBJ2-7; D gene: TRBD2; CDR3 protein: CASSLAASGPYEQYF; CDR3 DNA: TGCGCCAGCAGCTTGGCGGCTAGCGGACCCTACGAGCAGTACTTC
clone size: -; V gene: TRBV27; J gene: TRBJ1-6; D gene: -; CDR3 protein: CASSWGAGLPGWPLHF; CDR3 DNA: TGTGCCAGCAGTTGGGGAGCAGGGCTGCCCGGATGGCCCCTCCACTTT
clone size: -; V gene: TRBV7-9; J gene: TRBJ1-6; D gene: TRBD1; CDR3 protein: CASSPGTGTYNSPLHF; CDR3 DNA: TGTGCCAGCAGCCCGGGGACAGGCACATATAATTCACCCCTCCACTTT
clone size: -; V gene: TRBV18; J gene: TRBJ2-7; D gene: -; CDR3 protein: CASSPLTVSGEQYF; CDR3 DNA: TGTGCCAGCTCACCATTGACCGTTTCGGGCGAGCAGTACTTC
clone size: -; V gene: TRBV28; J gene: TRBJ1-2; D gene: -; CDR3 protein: CASSFKGVKQPKSGGYTF; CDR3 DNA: TGTGCCAGCAGTTTCAAAGGGGTGAAACAGCCAAAGTCAGGAGGCTACACCTTC
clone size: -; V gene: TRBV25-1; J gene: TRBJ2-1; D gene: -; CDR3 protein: CASSDLVEFNEQFF; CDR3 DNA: TGTGCCAGCAGCGACCTCGTGGAGTTCAATGAGCAGTTCTTC
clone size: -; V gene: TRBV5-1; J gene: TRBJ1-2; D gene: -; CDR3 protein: CASSLGHSDYGYTF; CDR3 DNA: TGCGCCAGCAGCCTGGGACATTCGGACTATGGCTACACCTTC
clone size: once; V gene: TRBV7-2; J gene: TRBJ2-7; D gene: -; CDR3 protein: CASSPGTLSYEQYF; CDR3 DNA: TGTGCCAGCAGCCCCGGGACGCTCTCCTACGAGCAGTACTTC
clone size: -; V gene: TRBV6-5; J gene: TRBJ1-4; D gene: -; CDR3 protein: CASSYESTATNEKLFF; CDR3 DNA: TGTGCCAGCAGTTACGAGTCGACCGCAACTAATGAAAAACTGTTTTTT
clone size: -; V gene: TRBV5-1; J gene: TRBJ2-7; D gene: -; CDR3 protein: CASSSTGVREQYF; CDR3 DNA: TGCGCCAGCAGCTCCACGGGGGTGAGGGAGCAGTACTTC
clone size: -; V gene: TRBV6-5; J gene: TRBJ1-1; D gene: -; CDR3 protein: CASSLGGVNTEAFF; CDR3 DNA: TGTGCCAGCAGTTTGGGTGGGGTGAACACTGAAGCTTTCTTT
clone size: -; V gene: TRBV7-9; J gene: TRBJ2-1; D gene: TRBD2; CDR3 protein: CASSPTGTRNDEQFF; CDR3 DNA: TGTGCCAGCAGTCCCACCGGGACTAGAAACGATGAGCAGTTCTTC
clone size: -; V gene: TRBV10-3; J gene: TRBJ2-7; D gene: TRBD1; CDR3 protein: CASRDRQGPSREQYF; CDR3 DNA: TGTGCCAGCAGGGACAGACAGGGCCCTTCTCGGGAGCAGTACTTC
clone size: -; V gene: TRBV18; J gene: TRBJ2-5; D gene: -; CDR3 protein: CASSPAGSMETQYF; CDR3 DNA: TGTGCCAGCTCACCAGCAGGGTCGATGGAGACCCAGTACTTC
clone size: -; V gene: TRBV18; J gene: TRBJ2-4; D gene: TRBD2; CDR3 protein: CASSPPRSGEVAKNIQYF; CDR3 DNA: TGTGCCAGCTCACCACCGAGAAGCGGGGAAGTAGCCAAAAACATTCAGTACTTC